These 29 T cell receptor beta chains came from one sample sequenced in a study of T cell responses to AZD1222 COVID-19 vaccine. Repertoires were generated with immunoSEQ multiplex PCR, while TCRdb's copy carries only in-frame clones and drops some. The sample holds 150,000 or so clones, approximately 89% seen once. The material sequenced was peripheral blood, taken on day 0 of MenACWY control vaccination. Every receptor here comes from an adult in good health.

This rearrangement joins TRBV4-1 to TRBJ2-1; no clear D. The CDR3 sequence is 15 residues long. Trimming took 0 bases from V and 0 from J, leaving 6 bases between them. CDR1 is MGHRA and CDR2 is YSYEKL in the germline V gene. CDR3 DNA sequence: TGCGCCAGCAGCCAAGATGACTTCTCCTACAATGAGCAGTTCTTC. It translates to CASSQDDFSYNEQFF.

The chain is built from TRBV5-1 and TRBJ1-4, with D maybe TRBD1 (5 bases). Trimming removed 4 bases from V and 1 base from J, with 14 bases in between. The germline V gene encodes CDR1 SGHRS and CDR2 YFSETQ. The CDR3 runs 16 residues. The chain's CDR3 is CASSADPQGTNEKLFF. The CDR3 DNA is TGCGCCAGCAGCGCGGACCCGCAGGGAACTAATGAAAAACTGTTTTTT.

V usage is TRBV4-3 and J usage is TRBJ2-5, with 8 bases lining up with TRBD2. The CDR3 runs to 14 residues. Germline V gene sequence: CDR1 LGHNA, CDR2 YSLEER. V dropped 3 bases and J dropped 7; count of bases not matched to a gene: 7. The CDR3 sequence is CASSQGNRGGTQYF. The CDR3 DNA sequence: TGCGCCAGCAGCCAGGGTAACCGGGGGGGGACCCAGTACTTC.

This rearrangement joins TRBV23-1 to TRBJ1-2; D is unclear. TRBV23-1 is annotated as an ORF whose role is uncertain. The CDR3 length is 18 residues. Trimming took off 2 bases at V and 0 bases at J, with 19 bases between the two ends. This chain's CDR3 is CASSQPRLPYSPNYGYTF. The CDR3 bases are TGCGCCAGCAGTCAACCCCGACTCCCCTATTCCCCTAACTATGGCTACACCTTC.

The genes are TRBV7-2 and TRBJ1-2; the D gene is possibly TRBD1 (6 bases). The CDR3 is made up of 16 amino acids. Deletions cut 8 bases from V and 2 bases from J, with 21 bases between. The germline gives CDR1 SGHTA, CDR2 FQGNSA. CDR3 sequence (DNA): TGTGCCAGCGGTCCTGCGCAGGCCAGGGGCAACTATGGCTACACCTTC. Amino acids: CASGPAQARGNYGYTF.

The chain joins TRBV9 to TRBJ1-1; D perhaps matches TRBD1 (5 bases). The V and J ends lost 4 bases and 2 bases respectively, with 12 bases between them. Germline V CDR1 and CDR2: SGDLS, YYNGEE. The CDR3 spans 14 residues. Here the CDR3 reads CASSLDSRNTEAFF. CDR3 DNA sequence: TGTGCCAGCAGCTTAGACAGCCGAAACACTGAAGCTTTCTTT.

The sample holds one count of this clone. This chain joins TRBV7-9 and TRBJ2-7; D tentatively reads TRBD1 or TRBD2 (5 bases each). The V end was cut by 5 bases, the J end by 5 bases, with 19 bases between. Germline V gives CDR1 SEHNR, CDR2 FQNEAQ (reference sequence). This CDR3 contains 15 residues. Written as DNA, the CDR3 is TGTGCCAGCAGCCCGAGGGACCCAGTGATCCACGAGCAGTACTTC. Translated: CASSPRDPVIHEQYF.

The chain links TRBV6-2 or TRBV6-3 to TRBJ1-3, with 9 bases identical to TRBD1. The CDR3 length is 18 residues. Germline loops: CDR1 MNHEY, CDR2 SVGEGT. The J segment lost 0 bases and the V segment lost 1 base, leaving 7 bases of the junction unmatched. CDR3 residues: CASSYFRDRDYSGNTIYF. The DNA of the CDR3 is TGTGCCAGCAGTTACTTCCGGGACAGGGATTACTCTGGAAACACCATATATTTT.

In DNA, the CDR3 is TGCGCCAGCAGCTCCCCCAGGGAAGAAAGGCAAGAGACCCAGTACTTC. Amino acids: CASSSPREERQETQYF. The chain combines TRBV5-1 with TRBJ2-5, with D perhaps matching TRBD1 (5 bases). Germline V CDR1 and CDR2: SGHRS, YFSETQ. V was trimmed by 3 bases and J by 2 bases, leaving 17 bases between them. The CDR3 has 16 amino acids.

The J gene is TRBJ2-1, the V gene TRBV7-9; 9 bases fit TRBD2. CDR1 SEHNR and CDR2 FQNEAQ come from the germline V gene (reference sequence). The CDR3 runs to 20 residues. V shed 7 bases, J shed 4 bases, and the junction held 23 bases outside the gene matches. This chain's CDR3 is CASTPFSASGKRGVYNEQFF. CDR3 in DNA: TGTGCCAGCACCCCTTTTTCGGCTAGCGGGAAGAGGGGGGTATACAATGAGCAGTTCTTC.

The chain links TRBV6-2 or TRBV6-3 to TRBJ2-2, with 9 bases matching TRBD2. Per germline, CDR1 MNHEY and CDR2 SVGEGT. Losses at the gene ends were 5 bases for V and 1 base for J; bases not matched to a gene: 5. The CDR3 totals 16 residues. This CDR3 reads CASSLRTSENTGELFF. The CDR3 DNA follows: TGTGCCAGCAGTCTACGGACTAGCGAGAACACCGGGGAGCTGTTTTTT.

The chain employs TRBV5-1 and TRBJ1-1; TRBD1 is a possible D gene (6 bases). The CDR3 consists of 16 residues. V lost 1 base and J lost 0, with 13 bases in between. Germline loops: CDR1 SGHRS, CDR2 YFSETQ. The CDR3 spells CASSLMGGPMNTEAFF. The CDR3 coding sequence is TGCGCCAGCAGCTTGATGGGGGGCCCAATGAACACTGAAGCTTTCTTT.

In this sample, this clone turned up once. This sequence joins TRBV24-1 and TRBJ2-7; 10 nucleotides agree with TRBD1. V trimming: 2 bases; J trimming: 7 bases; junction bases outside the gene matches: 7. The CDR3 runs 15 residues. CDR1 is KGHDR, CDR2 SFDVKD, per germline. The CDR3 protein is CATSDWGTGVEEQYF. In nucleotides, the CDR3 is TGTGCCACCAGTGATTGGGGGACAGGGGTGGAGGAGCAGTACTTC.

The V and J genes are TRBV3-1 (or the pseudogene TRBV3-2) and TRBJ2-7, with D uncertain. Trimming took off 1 base at V and 5 bases at J, with 9 bases between the two ends. The CDR3 extends over 13 amino acids. CDR1 is LGHDT and CDR2 is YNNKEL in the germline V gene (reference sequence). The CDR3 DNA follows: TGTGCCAGCAGCCAAGCTTCCAGAAACGAGCAGTACTTC. It encodes CASSQASRNEQYF.

V and J are TRBV5-1 and TRBJ1-1, with 7 nucleotides matching TRBD1. With 0 bases clipped from V and 5 bases from J, the junction kept 4 bases outside the gene matches. Germline assignment: CDR1 SGHRS and CDR2 YFSETQ. This CDR3 has 14 residues. DNA for the CDR3: TGCGCCAGCAGCTTGGGGCGACAGGGTACTGAAGCTTTCTTT. Amino acids: CASSLGRQGTEAFF.

This chain joins TRBV6-5 and TRBJ1-5, with 7 nucleotides matching TRBD1. Per germline, CDR1 MNHEY and CDR2 SVGAGI. The trim removed 6 bases at V and 4 bases at J, leaving 3 bases unmatched. The CDR3 runs to 13 residues. The CDR3 spells CASSRDRNQPQHF. DNA for the CDR3: TGTGCCAGCAGCCGGGACAGAAATCAGCCCCAGCATTTT.

This clone showed up just once. The chain couples TRBV7-9 to TRBJ2-5; D is possibly TRBD1 or TRBD2 (5 bases each). The CDR3 consists of 15 residues. CDR1 and CDR2 (germline): SEHNR, FQNEAQ (reference sequence). The germline V and J ends were trimmed by 5 bases and 2 bases, with 15 bases remaining between them. The CDR3 coding sequence is TGTGCCAGCAGCGCTGGTACGGGACCACAAGAGACCCAGTACTTC. This sequence encodes CASSAGTGPQETQYF.

This chain connects TRBV2 to TRBJ2-5, with D perhaps matching TRBD2 (6 bases). CDR3 size: 13 residues. V lost 5 bases and J lost 2, with 9 bases in between. Germline V gene lookup returns CDR1 SNHLY and CDR2 FYNNEI. The CDR3, as DNA: TGTGCCAGCAGTCGGGGGACTCAAGAGACCCAGTACTTC. It codes for CASSRGTQETQYF.

The chain couples TRBV6-4 to TRBJ1-2; TRBD1 matches 7 bases. The junction had 6 bases not matched to a gene; V was cut back by 3 bases and J by 5 bases. The CDR3 is 14 residues long. Germline-derived CDR1 and CDR2 are MRHNA and SNTAGT. CDR3 sequence: CASSENQGGYGYTF. CDR3 in DNA: TGTGCCAGCAGTGAGAATCAGGGGGGATATGGCTACACCTTC.

The rearrangement joins TRBV6-5 to TRBJ1-5, with 10 nucleotides matching TRBD1. CDR1 is MNHEY and CDR2 is SVGAGI in the germline V gene. V was clipped by 7 bases and J by 6 bases; unmatched bases: 6. The CDR3 is 14 amino acids. The CDR3 coding sequence is TGTGCCAGCAAGTTGACAGGGGGCATTCAGCCCCAGCATTTT. This gives the protein CASKLTGGIQPQHF.

The chain uses TRBV7-2 and TRBJ1-5; 10 nucleotides align to TRBD1. Germline CDR1 is SGHTA and CDR2 is FQGNSA. V trimming: 3 bases; J trimming: 4 bases; junction bases outside the gene matches: 6. The CDR3 consists of 16 residues. CDR3 region: CASSFFTGQGNQPQHF. The CDR3 DNA sequence: TGTGCCAGCAGCTTTTTCACGGGACAGGGGAATCAGCCCCAGCATTTT. Variable domain in full (rest from reference TRBV7-2 and TRBJ1-5): GAGVSQSPSNKVTEKGKDVELRCDPISGHTALYWYRQSLGQGLEFLIYFQGNSAPDKSGLPSDRFSAERTGGSVSTLTIQRTQQEDSAVYLCASSFFTGQGNQPQHFGDGTRLSIL.

The rearrangement links TRBV19 to TRBJ1-6, with D tentatively TRBD1 (6 bases). From germline, CDR1 is LNHDA and CDR2 SQIVND (reference sequence). CDR3 length: 15 residues. V lost 5 bases and J lost 7, with 15 bases in between. The chain's CDR3 is CASSLSDRSNSPLHF. In DNA, the CDR3 is TGTGCCAGTAGTCTTTCAGACAGGAGCAATTCACCCCTCCACTTT.

The chain links TRBV4-1 to TRBJ2-3, with unresolved D. Deletions cut 1 base from V and 5 bases from J, with 4 bases between. Germline V lookup: CDR1 MGHRA, CDR2 YSYEKL. This CDR3 contains 12 residues. This CDR3 reads CASSQGGDTQYF. For the CDR3, the DNA is TGCGCCAGCAGCCAAGGTGGAGATACGCAGTATTTT.

The chain is built from TRBV5-1 and TRBJ1-5; D is uncertain. Germline lookup yields CDR1 SGHRS and CDR2 YFSETQ. The CDR3 contains 14 residues. V was pared by 0 bases and J by 5 bases, with 9 bases between. The CDR3 spells CASSLDDTDQPQHF. In DNA, the CDR3 is TGCGCCAGCAGCTTGGACGACACCGATCAGCCCCAGCATTTT.

The chain has TRBV18 and TRBJ1-5, with a possible D match to TRBD1 (6 bases). The CDR3 has 16 amino acids. The germline V and J ends were trimmed by 5 bases and 1 base, with 15 bases remaining between them. CDR1 and CDR2 (germline): KGHSH, LQKENI. CDR3 sequence: CASSSQGVVSNQPQHF. The CDR3, as DNA: TGTGCCAGCTCATCACAGGGTGTTGTAAGCAATCAGCCCCAGCATTTT.

This chain connects TRBV5-1 to TRBJ2-7, with 10 bases matching TRBD2. Germline V gene lookup returns CDR1 SGHRS and CDR2 YFSETQ. The ends lost 4 bases at V and 6 bases at J; junction bases unmatched: 13. The CDR3 sequence is 16 residues long. CDR3 in DNA: TGCGCCAGCAGCCCCCCAGGAGCGGGAGGGCCGGGCGAGCAGTACTTC. This translates into CASSPPGAGGPGEQYF.

The chain is built from TRBV28 and TRBJ1-4; the match to TRBD1 covers 7 bases. J lost 4 bases, V lost 5 bases, and 10 bases had no gene match. Germline CDR1 and CDR2: MDHEN and SYDVKM. The CDR3 is 16 residues long. CDR3 DNA: TGTGCCAGCAGTGCGTCTCCGGGACAGTATAATGAAAAACTGTTTTTT. Residues: CASSASPGQYNEKLFF.

The chain employs TRBV6-2 or TRBV6-3 and TRBJ2-2, with D perhaps matching TRBD2 (5 bases). Per the germline V gene, CDR1 is MNHEY and CDR2 is SVGEGT. Trimming removed 0 bases from V and 0 bases from J, with 8 bases in between. The CDR3 is 16 amino acids. The CDR3 nucleotides read TGTGCCAGCAGTTACTCTCGGAGGACGAACACCGGGGAGCTGTTTTTT. Protein product: CASSYSRRTNTGELFF.

V usage is TRBV24-1 and J usage is TRBJ2-7; 11 positions match TRBD2. Per germline, CDR1 KGHDR and CDR2 SFDVKD. CDR3 length: 13 amino acids. The junction had 2 bases not matched to a gene; V was cut back by 9 bases and J by 2 bases. DNA for the CDR3: TGTGCCACCTCGACTAGCGGGACCTACGAGCAGTACTTC. Encoded protein: CATSTSGTYEQYF.